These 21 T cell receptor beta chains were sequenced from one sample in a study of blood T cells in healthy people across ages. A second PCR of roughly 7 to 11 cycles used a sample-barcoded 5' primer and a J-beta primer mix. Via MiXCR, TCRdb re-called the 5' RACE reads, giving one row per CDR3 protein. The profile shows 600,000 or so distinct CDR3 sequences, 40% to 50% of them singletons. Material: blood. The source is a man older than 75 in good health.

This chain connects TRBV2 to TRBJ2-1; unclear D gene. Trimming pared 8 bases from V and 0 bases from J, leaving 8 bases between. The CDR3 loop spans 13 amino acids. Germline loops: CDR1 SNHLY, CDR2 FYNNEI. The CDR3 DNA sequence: TGTGCCAGCGACCCGAGCTCCTACAATGAGCAGTTCTTC. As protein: CASDPSSYNEQFF.

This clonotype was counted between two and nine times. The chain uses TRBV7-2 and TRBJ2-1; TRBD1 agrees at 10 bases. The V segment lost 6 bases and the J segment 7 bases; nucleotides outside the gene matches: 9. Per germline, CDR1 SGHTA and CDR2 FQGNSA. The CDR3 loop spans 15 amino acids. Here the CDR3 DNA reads TGTGCCAGCAGGGTCGGGACAGGGGTACAGAATGAGCAGTTCTTC. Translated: CASRVGTGVQNEQFF. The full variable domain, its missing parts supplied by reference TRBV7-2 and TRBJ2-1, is GAGVSQSPSNKVTEKGKDVELRCDPISGHTALYWYRQSLGQGLEFLIYFQGNSAPDKSGLPSDRFSAERTGGSVSTLTIQRTQQEDSAVYLCASRVGTGVQNEQFFGPGTRLTVL.

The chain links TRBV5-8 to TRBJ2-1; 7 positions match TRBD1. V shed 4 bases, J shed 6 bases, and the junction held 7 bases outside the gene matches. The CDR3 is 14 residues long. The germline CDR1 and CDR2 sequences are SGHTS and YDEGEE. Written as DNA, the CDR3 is TGTGCCAGCAGCCTGGGACAGTGGGGCAATGAGCAGTTCTTC. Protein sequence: CASSLGQWGNEQFF.

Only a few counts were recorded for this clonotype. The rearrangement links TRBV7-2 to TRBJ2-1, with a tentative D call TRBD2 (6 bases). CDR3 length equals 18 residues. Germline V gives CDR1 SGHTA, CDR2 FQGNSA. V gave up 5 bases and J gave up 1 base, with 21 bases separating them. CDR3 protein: CASSLRDSGAISYNEQFF. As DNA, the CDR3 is TGTGCCAGCAGCCTGAGGGACTCCGGGGCTATATCCTACAATGAGCAGTTCTTC.

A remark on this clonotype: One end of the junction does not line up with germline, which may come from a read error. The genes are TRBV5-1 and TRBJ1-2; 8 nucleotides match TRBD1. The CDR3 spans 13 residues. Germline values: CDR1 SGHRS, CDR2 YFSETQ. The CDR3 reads CASSRDRTYDYTF. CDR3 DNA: TGCGCCAGCAGCAGGGACAGGACCTATGACTACACCTTC. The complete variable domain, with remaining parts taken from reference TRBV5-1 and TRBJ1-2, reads KAGVTQTPRYLIKTRGQQVTLSCSPISGHRSVSWYQQTPGQGLQFLFEYFSETQRNKGNFPGRFSGRQFSNSRSEMNVSTLELGDSALYLCASSRDRTYDYTFGSGTRLTVV.

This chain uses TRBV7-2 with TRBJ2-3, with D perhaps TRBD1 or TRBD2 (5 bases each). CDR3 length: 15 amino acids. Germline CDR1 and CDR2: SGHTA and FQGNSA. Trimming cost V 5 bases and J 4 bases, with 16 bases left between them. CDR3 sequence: CASSPGPAEADTQYF. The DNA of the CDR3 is TGTGCCAGCAGCCCGGGACCGGCCGAGGCAGATACGCAGTATTTT.

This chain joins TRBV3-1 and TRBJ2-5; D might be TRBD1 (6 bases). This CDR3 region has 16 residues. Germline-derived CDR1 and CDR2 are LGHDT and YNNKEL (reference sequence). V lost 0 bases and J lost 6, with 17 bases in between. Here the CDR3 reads CASSQDAAGVWKTQYF. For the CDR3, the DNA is TGTGCCAGCAGCCAAGACGCGGCAGGGGTATGGAAGACCCAGTACTTC.

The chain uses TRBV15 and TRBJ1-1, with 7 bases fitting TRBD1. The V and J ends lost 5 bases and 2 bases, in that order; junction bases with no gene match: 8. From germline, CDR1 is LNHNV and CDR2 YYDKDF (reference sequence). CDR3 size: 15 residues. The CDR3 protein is CATSGKTGYNTEAFF. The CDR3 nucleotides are TGTGCCACCAGCGGAAAGACAGGGTACAACACTGAAGCTTTCTTT.

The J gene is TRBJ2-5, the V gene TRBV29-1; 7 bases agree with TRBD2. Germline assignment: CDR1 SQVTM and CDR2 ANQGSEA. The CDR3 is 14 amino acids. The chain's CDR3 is CSVMVAGPTETQYF. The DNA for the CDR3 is TGCAGTGTGATGGTAGCGGGCCCGACGGAGACCCAGTACTTC.

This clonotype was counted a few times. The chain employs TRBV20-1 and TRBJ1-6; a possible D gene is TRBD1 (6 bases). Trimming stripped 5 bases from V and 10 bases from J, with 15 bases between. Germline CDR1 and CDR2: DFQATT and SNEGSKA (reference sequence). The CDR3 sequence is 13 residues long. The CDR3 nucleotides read TGCAGTGCTCAGGGGAAGGGGAACTCACCCCTCCACTTT. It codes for CSAQGKGNSPLHF.

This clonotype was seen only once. In nucleotides, the CDR3 is TGTGCCAGCAAATCAGGGCGGAACGAGCAGTACTTC. This translates into CASKSGRNEQYF. The V and J genes are TRBV2 and TRBJ2-7, with a tentative D call TRBD1 (5 bases). The CDR3 has 12 residues. Per the germline V gene, CDR1 is SNHLY and CDR2 is FYNNEI. Trimming removed 7 bases from V and 5 bases from J, with 12 bases in between.

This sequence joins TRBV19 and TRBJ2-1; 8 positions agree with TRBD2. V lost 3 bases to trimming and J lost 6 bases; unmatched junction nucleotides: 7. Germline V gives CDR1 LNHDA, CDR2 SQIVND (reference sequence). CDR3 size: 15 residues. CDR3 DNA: TGTGCCAGTAGTATTAGTCTAGCGGGCCTCAATGAGCAGTTCTTC. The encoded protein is CASSISLAGLNEQFF.

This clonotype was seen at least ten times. The CDR3 region has the DNA TGTGCCAGCAGCTTAGCGTCCGGTAGCGGACCCTACAATGAGCAGTTCTTC. This sequence encodes CASSLASGSGPYNEQFF. The chain couples TRBV7-9 to TRBJ2-1, with D maybe TRBD2 (6 bases). Germline V gene data show CDR1 as SEHNR and CDR2 as FQNEAQ (reference sequence). V lost 0 bases to trimming and J lost 2 bases, with 14 bases between them. This CDR3 region has 17 residues.

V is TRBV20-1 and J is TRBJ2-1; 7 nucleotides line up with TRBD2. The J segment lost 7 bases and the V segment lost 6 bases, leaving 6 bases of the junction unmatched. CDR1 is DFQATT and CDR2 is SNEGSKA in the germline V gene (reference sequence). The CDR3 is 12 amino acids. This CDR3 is CSATGAGNEQFF. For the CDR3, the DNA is TGCAGTGCCACGGGAGCGGGGAATGAGCAGTTCTTC.

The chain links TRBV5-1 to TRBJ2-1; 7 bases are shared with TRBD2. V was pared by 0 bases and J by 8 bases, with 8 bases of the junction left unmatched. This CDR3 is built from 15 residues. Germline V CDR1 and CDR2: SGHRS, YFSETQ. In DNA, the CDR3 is TGCGCCAGCAGCTTGGTGCGGGGGTCGGGGTATGAGCAGTTCTTC. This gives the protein CASSLVRGSGYEQFF.

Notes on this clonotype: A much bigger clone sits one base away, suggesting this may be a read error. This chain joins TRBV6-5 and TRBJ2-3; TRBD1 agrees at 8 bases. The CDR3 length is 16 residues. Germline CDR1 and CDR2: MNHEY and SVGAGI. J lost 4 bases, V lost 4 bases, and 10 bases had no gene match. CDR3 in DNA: TGTGCCAGCAGTTCTTACAGGGGGATGGTCCCAGATACGCAGTATTTT. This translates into CASSSYRGMVPDTQYF.

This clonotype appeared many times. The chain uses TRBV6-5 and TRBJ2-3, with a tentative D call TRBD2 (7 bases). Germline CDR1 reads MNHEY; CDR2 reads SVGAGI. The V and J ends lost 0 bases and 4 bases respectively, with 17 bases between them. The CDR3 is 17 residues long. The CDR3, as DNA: TGTGCCAGCAGTTACTCGGGGGCTAGGACTAGTGCAGATACGCAGTATTTT. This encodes CASSYSGARTSADTQYF.

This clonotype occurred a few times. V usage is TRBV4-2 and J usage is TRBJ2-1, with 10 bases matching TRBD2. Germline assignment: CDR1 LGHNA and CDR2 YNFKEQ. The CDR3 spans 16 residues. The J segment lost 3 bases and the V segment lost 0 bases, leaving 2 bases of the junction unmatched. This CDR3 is CASSQDRTSGYNEQFF. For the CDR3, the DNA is TGTGCCAGCAGCCAAGATCGGACTAGCGGCTACAATGAGCAGTTCTTC.

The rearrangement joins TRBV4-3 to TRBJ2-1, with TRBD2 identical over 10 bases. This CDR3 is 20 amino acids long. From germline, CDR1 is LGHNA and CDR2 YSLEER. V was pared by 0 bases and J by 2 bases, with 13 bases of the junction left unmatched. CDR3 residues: CASSQDYTSGIPSTYNEQFF. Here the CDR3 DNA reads TGCGCCAGCAGCCAAGATTACACTAGCGGGATCCCCTCGACCTACAATGAGCAGTTCTTC.

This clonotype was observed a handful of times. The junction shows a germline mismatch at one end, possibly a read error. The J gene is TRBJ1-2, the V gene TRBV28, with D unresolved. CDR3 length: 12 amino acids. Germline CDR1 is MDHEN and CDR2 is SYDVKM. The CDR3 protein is CASSLRNLGYTF. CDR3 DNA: TGTGCCAGCAGTTTAAGAAACCTTGGCTATACCTTC.

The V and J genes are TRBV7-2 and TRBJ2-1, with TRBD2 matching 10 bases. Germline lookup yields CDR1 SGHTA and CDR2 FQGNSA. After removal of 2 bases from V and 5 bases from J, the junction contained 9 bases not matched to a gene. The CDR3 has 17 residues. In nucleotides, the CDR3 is TGTGCCAGCAGCTTAAGATCGATAGCGGGGGGAGACAATGAGCAGTTCTTC. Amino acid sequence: CASSLRSIAGGDNEQFF.